The 4 T cell receptor beta chains listed next were all sequenced from one sample in a study of T cells in Graves' hyperthyroidism and ophthalmopathy (dated by TCRdb to between 2017 and 2020). Preparation of the library involved multiplex PCR. This sample was sequenced with an Illumina HiSeq 2000. TCR beta CDR3 regions were amplified from RNA transcripts. The TCR CDR3 was subjected to a first round of RT-PCR using the HTBI primer set and the Qiagen OneStep RT-PCR kit. TCRdb trimmed the raw reads at Q25, called clones with MiXCR and kept productive beta chains. CDR3 protein duplicates are merged, each entry listing the most common genes and DNA. The sample contains hundreds of thousands of distinct CDR3 sequences, 13% to 15% of them found a single time. About 21% of the sample is taken by the ten largest. Material: blood. The source of these receptors is a woman in her sixties with Graves' ophthalmopathy.

Many counts were recorded for this clonotype. The chain links TRBV29-1 to TRBJ2-4, with 10 bases matching TRBD1. Germline-derived CDR1 and CDR2 are SQVTM and ANQGSEA. This CDR3 spans 16 amino acids. The ends lost 0 bases at V and 1 base at J; junction bases unmatched: 3. The CDR3 DNA is TGCAGCGTTGAAGATCGGGACAGGGGTGCCAAAAACATTCAGTACTTC. Translating gives CSVEDRDRGAKNIQYF.

This clonotype was picked up many times. The J gene is TRBJ2-5, the V gene TRBV29-1, with D perhaps assigned TRBD1 or TRBD2 (5 bases each). This CDR3 is built from 12 residues. The V end was cut by 6 bases, the J end by 2 bases, with 10 bases between. Per germline, CDR1 SQVTM and CDR2 ANQGSEA. The CDR3, as DNA: TGCAGCGTGGGGGTCGCTCAAGAGACCCAGTACTTC. It yields the protein CSVGVAQETQYF.

This clonotype was seen only a few times. This chain links TRBV5-1 with TRBJ1-4; D gene unclear. The germline gives CDR1 SGHRS, CDR2 YFSETQ. The CDR3 sequence is 13 residues long. V lost 5 bases and J 0 bases, leaving 5 bases between the germline ends. The DNA of the CDR3 is TGCGCCAGCAGGAAAGCAACTAATGAAAAACTGTTTTTT. It encodes CASRKATNEKLFF. The full variable domain, completed using reference TRBV5-1 and TRBJ1-4, is KAGVTQTPRYLIKTRGQQVTLSCSPISGHRSVSWYQQTPGQGLQFLFEYFSETQRNKGNFPGRFSGRQFSNSRSEMNVSTLELGDSALYLCASRKATNEKLFFGSGTQLSVL.

At least ten counts were recorded for this clonotype. This CDR3 reads CASSRGGESNQPQHF. As DNA, the CDR3 is TGCGCCAGCAGCCGGGGAGGGGAGAGCAATCAGCCCCAGCATTTT. This sequence joins TRBV5-1 and TRBJ1-5; D is perhaps TRBD1 (5 bases). Trimming shortened V by 4 bases and J by 1 base, and 12 bases separated the two germline ends. This CDR3 comprises 15 residues. Germline V gene lookup returns CDR1 SGHRS and CDR2 YFSETQ. Looking up the rest from reference TRBV5-1 and TRBJ1-5 gives the full variable domain: KAGVTQTPRYLIKTRGQQVTLSCSPISGHRSVSWYQQTPGQGLQFLFEYFSETQRNKGNFPGRFSGRQFSNSRSEMNVSTLELGDSALYLCASSRGGESNQPQHFGDGTRLSIL.